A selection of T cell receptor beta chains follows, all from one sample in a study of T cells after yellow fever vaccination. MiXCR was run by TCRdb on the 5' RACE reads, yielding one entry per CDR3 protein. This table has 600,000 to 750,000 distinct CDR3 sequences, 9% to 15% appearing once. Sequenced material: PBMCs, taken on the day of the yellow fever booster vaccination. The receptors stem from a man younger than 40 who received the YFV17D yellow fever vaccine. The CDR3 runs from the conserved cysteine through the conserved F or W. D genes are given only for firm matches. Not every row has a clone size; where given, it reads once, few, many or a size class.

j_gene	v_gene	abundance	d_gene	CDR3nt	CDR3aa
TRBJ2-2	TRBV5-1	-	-	TGCGCCAGCAGCGCCGGACAAGCCGGGGAGCTGTTTTTT	CASSAGQAGELFF
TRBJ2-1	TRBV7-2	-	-	TGTGCCAGCAGCTTACAGCGGGTTTACAATGAGCAGTTCTTC	CASSLQRVYNEQFF
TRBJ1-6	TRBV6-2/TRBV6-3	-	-	TGTGCCAGCAGTTACTCAAGTGACGGCAGAACCAATTCACCCCTCCACTTT	CASSYSSDGRTNSPLHF
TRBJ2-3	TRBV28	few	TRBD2	TGTGCCAGCAGTCCCCTAGCGGGATTAGTTACAGATACGCAGTATTTT	CASSPLAGLVTDTQYF
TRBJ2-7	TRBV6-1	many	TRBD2	TGTGCCAGCAGTCTCTCACGCGGGAGTTCGTACGAGCAGTACTTC	CASSLSRGSSYEQYF
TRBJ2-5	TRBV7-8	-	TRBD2	TGTGCCAGCAGCCCGGGACTATTTCCGGTAAACGAAGAGACCCAGTACTTC	CASSPGLFPVNEETQYF
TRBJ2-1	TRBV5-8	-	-	TGTGCCAGCAGCTTGGAGTTCGGGTCTGAGCAGTTCTTC	CASSLEFGSEQFF
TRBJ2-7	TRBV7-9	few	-	TGTGCCAGCAGCTTTGGACCCCTCTACGAGCAGTACTTC	CASSFGPLYEQYF
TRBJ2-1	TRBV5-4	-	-	TGTGCCAGCAGCTTGAGAGGGACCCCTGTCCCGTTCTTC	CASSLRGTPVPFF
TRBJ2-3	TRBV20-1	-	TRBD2	TGCAGTGCTACCGGGACTAGCGGTTCTACCTACACAGATACGCAGTATTTT	CSATGTSGSTYTDTQYF
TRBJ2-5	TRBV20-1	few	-	TGCAGTGCACTTAGGGGTACAGGGAGATCAGAGACCCAGTACTTC	CSALRGTGRSETQYF
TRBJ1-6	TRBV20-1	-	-	TGCAGTGCCTCACGACTGGAAGAAGGTTCACCCCTCCACTTT	CSASRLEEGSPLHF
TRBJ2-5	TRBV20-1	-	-	TGCAGTGCTAGAACCCCCCACTTGCTGGAGACCCAGTACTTC	CSARTPHLLETQYF
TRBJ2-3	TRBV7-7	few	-	TGTGCTAGCAGCTTAGGGGAAGAAAGCACAGATACGCAGTATTTT	CASSLGEESTDTQYF
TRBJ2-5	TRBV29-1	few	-	TGCAGCGTCTCAGGATCCCAAGAGACCCAGTACTTC	CSVSGSQETQYF
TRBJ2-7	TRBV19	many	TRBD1	TGTGCCAGTAGTCGCGGCGACAGGGGCACGTACGAGCAGTACTTC	CASSRGDRGTYEQYF
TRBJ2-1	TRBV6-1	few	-	TGTGCCAGCCCAGAACCGAGGGACTCAAAACAGTTCTTC	CASPEPRDSKQFF
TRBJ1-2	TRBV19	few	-	TGTGCCAGTAAGATGTTGTTGGGGGGCCATGGCTACACCTTC	CASKMLLGGHGYTF
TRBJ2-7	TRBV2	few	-	TGTGCCAGTCTCGGAGGGACCCTTAGTTACGAGCAGTACTTC	CASLGGTLSYEQYF
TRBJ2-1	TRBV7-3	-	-	TGTGCCAGCAGCCGAGGGGGTACCCAGTTCTTC	CASSRGGTQFF
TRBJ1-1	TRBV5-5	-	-	TGTGCCAGCAGCCCGGGAAACGCGAACACTGAAGCTTTCTTT	CASSPGNANTEAFF
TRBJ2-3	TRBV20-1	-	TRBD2	TGCAGTGCCCCTACTAGCGGGAGAATGTTGGCAGATACGCAGTATTTT	CSAPTSGRMLADTQYF
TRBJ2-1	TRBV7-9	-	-	TGTGCCAGCAGCCCACAAGCCATCCGGGACGCATACAATGAGCAGTTCTTC	CASSPQAIRDAYNEQFF
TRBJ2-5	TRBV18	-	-	TGTGCCAGCTCACCGGTACAGGGTGCAGAGACCCAGTACTTC	CASSPVQGAETQYF
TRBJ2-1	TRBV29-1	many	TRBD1	TGCAGCGTATCCCGGGACAGCAATGAGCAGTTCTTC	CSVSRDSNEQFF
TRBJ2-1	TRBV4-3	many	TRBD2	TGCGCCAGCAGCCACCCACCGGGCGGGGGGGGATACAATGAGCAGTTCTTC	CASSHPPGGGGYNEQFF
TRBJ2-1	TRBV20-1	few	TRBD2	TGCAGTGCTCAGAAACTAGCGGAGAATGAGCAGTTCTTC	CSAQKLAENEQFF
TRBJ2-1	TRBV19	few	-	TGTGCCAGTAGTATGGGGGCGGGGCAACTCTCCTACAATGAGCAGTTCTTC	CASSMGAGQLSYNEQFF
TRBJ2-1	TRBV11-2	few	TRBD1	TGTGCCAGCAGCGCACTCCGGGACAGGGAATACAATGAGCAGTTCTTC	CASSALRDREYNEQFF
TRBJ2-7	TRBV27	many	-	TGTGCCAGCAGTCCCCCCCCCATTCGACCTACCTACGAGCAGTACTTC	CASSPPPIRPTYEQYF
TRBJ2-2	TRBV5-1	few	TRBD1	TGCGCCAGCAGACCGAAGGGGGCAGCGAACACCGGGGAGCTGTTTTTT	CASRPKGAANTGELFF
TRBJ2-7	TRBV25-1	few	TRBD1	TGTGCCAGCAGTGGTGGGACAGTGCAGTACTTC	CASSGGTVQYF
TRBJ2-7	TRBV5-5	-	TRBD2	TGTGCCAGCAGCTTCGCGACTAGCACCTACGAGCAGTACTTC	CASSFATSTYEQYF
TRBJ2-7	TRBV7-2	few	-	TGTGCCAGCAGCTTAGATATCTGGGGGCAGTACTTC	CASSLDIWGQYF
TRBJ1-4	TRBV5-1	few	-	TGCGCCAGCAGCTTGGCCGGGGGCGATAATGAAAAACTGTTTTTT	CASSLAGGDNEKLFF
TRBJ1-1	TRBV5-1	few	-	TGCGCCAGCAGCTTAGAACTCGGCGGGTCGAGGGCTTTCTTT	CASSLELGGSRAFF
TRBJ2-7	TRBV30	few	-	TGTGCCTGGAGTCGGGAAGGAGGGTACGAGCAGTACTTC	CAWSREGGYEQYF
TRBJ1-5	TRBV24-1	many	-	TGTGCCACCAAGGGGAACGGTTTCAATCAGCCCCAGCATTTT	CATKGNGFNQPQHF
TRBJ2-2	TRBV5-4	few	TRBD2	TGTGCCAGCAGCTTTAGCGGGAGGGCCAACGGGGAGCTGTTTTTT	CASSFSGRANGELFF
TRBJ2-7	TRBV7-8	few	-	TGTGCCAGCAGCTTAGCCATTGCCGGGACCCTTTACTCCTACGAGCAGTACTTC	CASSLAIAGTLYSYEQYF
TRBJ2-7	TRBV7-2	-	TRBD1	TGTGCCAGCACCAGTGGACAGGGATTCTACGAGCAGTACTTC	CASTSGQGFYEQYF
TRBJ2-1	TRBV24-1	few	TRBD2	TGTGCCACCAGTGACTCCGGACTAGCGGGACTCAATGAGCAGTTCTTC	CATSDSGLAGLNEQFF
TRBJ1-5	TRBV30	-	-	TGTGCCTGGAGTGGGGTTAAGCAGCCCCAGCATTTT	CAWSGVKQPQHF
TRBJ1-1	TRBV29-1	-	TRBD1	TGCAGCGTTGAAGACCCCCAGGGGGCGGACACTGAAGCTTTCTTT	CSVEDPQGADTEAFF
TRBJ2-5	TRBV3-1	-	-	TGTGCCAGCAGCCAGAGAGGGACCCAGTACTTC	CASSQRGTQYF
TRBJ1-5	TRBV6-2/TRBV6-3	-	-	TGTGCCAGCAGCCCAGCCGACAGAGCGTATAGCAATCAGCCCCAGCATTTT	CASSPADRAYSNQPQHF
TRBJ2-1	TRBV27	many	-	TGTGCCAGCAGTTCATGGAGGGCCGATGAGCAGTTCTTC	CASSSWRADEQFF
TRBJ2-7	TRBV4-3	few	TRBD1	TGCGCCAGCAGCCTCGGACCAGGGACAGGAACCTACGAGCAGTACTTC	CASSLGPGTGTYEQYF
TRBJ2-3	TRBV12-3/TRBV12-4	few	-	TGTGCCAGCAGTTTAAGGCGGGACAAAGATACGCAGTATTTT	CASSLRRDKDTQYF
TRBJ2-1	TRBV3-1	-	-	TGTGCCAGCAGCCAAGACAGGAGGGGGTACAATGAGCAGTTCTTC	CASSQDRRGYNEQFF
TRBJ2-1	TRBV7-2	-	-	TGTGCCAGCAGCTTAGTTAGTGGGTCAAGCTCCTACAATGAGCAGTTCTTC	CASSLVSGSSSYNEQFF
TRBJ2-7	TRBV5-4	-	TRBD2	TGTGCCAGCAGCTTGGGTCTAGCGGGACGGTACGAGCAGTACTTC	CASSLGLAGRYEQYF
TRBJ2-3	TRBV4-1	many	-	TGCGCCAGCAGCCTAGACCAACCCGGAGATACGCAGTATTTT	CASSLDQPGDTQYF
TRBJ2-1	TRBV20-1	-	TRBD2	TGCAGTCTCTCTAGCGGGAATTACAATGAGCAGTTCTTC	CSLSSGNYNEQFF